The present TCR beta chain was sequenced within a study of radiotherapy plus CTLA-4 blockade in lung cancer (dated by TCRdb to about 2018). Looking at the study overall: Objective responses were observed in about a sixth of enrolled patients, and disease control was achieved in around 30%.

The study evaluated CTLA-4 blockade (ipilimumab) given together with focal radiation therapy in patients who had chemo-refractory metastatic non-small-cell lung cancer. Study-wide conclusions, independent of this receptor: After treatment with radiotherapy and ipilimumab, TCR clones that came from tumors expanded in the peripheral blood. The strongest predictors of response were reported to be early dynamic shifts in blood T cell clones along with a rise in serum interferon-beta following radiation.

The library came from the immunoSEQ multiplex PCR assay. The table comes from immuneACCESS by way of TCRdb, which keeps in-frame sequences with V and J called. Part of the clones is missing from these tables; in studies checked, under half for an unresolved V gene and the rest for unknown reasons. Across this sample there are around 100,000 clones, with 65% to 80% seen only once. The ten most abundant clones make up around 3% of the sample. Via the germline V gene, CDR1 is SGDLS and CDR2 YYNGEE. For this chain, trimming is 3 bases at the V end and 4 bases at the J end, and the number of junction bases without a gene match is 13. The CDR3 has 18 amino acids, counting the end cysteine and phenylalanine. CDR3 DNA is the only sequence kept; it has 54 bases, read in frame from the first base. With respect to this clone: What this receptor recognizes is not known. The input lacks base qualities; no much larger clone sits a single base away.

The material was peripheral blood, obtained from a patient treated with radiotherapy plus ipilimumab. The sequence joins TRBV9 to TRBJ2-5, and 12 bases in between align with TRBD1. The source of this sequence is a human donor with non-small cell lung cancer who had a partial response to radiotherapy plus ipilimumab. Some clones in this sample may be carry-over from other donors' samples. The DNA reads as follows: TGTGCCAGCAGCGCCCCTCCTGGGTGGGGACAGGGGGCAGAGACCCAGTACTTC. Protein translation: CASSAPPGWGQGAETQYF.